This T cell receptor beta chain was sequenced for a study of blood T cells in healthy people across ages. Study background: About one barcoded beta molecule per two T cells was the capture yield of template switching. Study outcomes and limitations: Estimated diversity, derived from one million T cells, was regarded as an underestimate.

With a J-beta primer mix and a sample-barcoded 5' primer, a second PCR ran about 7 to 12 cycles. TCRdb fed the 5' RACE reads into MiXCR, producing one record per CDR3 protein. The sample lists roughly 800,000 distinct CDR3 sequences; roughly 60% were seen once. Worth noting for this clonotype: Its matching antigen is unknown.

After removal of 6 bases from V and 11 bases from J, the junction contained 14 bases not matched to a gene. This CDR3 has 14 residues. Germline CDR1 SNHLY, CDR2 FYNNEI. Per individual sample, total RNA of at least 5 micrograms was extracted. The chain carries TRBV2 and TRBJ2-5; 8 positions agree with TRBD2. This TCR was sampled from a man aged 25-45 years in good health. Sequencing input: blood. This CDR3 is CASRVSGSSGEQYF. As DNA, the CDR3 is TGTGCCAGCAGGGTCAGCGGGAGTTCTGGTGAGCAGTACTTC.